A single T cell receptor (beta chain) is shown here with its context. TCRdb's table, derived via immunoSEQ multiplex PCR, lists solely in-frame clones and lacks some. The table lists some 310,000 clones, around nine tenths of them singletons. This entry belongs to a study of blood T cell repertoires in COVID-19. Study in general: PBMCs, B-cell-depleted T cells, or T cells provided the cDNA or gDNA that made up the material.

Trimming at V came to 2 bases and at J to 5 bases, leaving 16 bases not matched to a gene. Germline V gene data show CDR1 as LGHDT and CDR2 as YNNKEL (reference sequence). This CDR3 spans 18 amino acids. The chain couples TRBV3-1 (or the pseudogene TRBV3-2) to TRBJ1-2; 8 nucleotides line up with TRBD1. Sample: peripheral blood. This receptor was identified in a man aged 50 to 60 with active or convalescent COVID-19. This CDR3 reads CASSQSTGGRFIHYGYTF. The CDR3 nucleotides are TGTGCCAGCAGCCAATCAACAGGGGGTCGGTTCATTCATTATGGCTACACCTTC.